This T cell receptor beta chain was recovered during a study of cytomegalovirus exposure and HLA in healthy donors. Note on this clone: Antigen: not known.

With 60 Vbeta and 13 Jbeta primers, the PCR was carried out. The repertoire was sequenced with immunoSEQ multiplex PCR; TCRdb's copy has only in-frame clones and lacks some. The sample carries some 150,000 clones, 60% to 80% recorded once. Whole-study findings and limits: Among the most significant clusters, several appeared linked to common viral pathogens in a later analysis. Later analysis identified around 15,000 TCR beta sequences associated with HLA alleles, using a false discovery rate threshold of 0.05. Many donors carried some public TCRs, although rarity characterized most TCR sequences.

From germline, CDR1 is SQVTM and CDR2 ANQGSEA. The CDR3 length is 12 residues. V shed 6 bases and J 3 bases; nucleotides not matched to a gene: 4. The source of this sequence is a male donor in good health and CMV-seronegative. Sequencing was carried out using PBMCs. The chain has TRBV29-1 and TRBJ2-7; 8 nucleotides match TRBD1. CDR3 region: CSVQGTGYEQYF. CDR3 nucleotide sequence: TGCAGCGTCCAGGGGACAGGCTACGAGCAGTACTTC.